Shown below are 26 T cell receptor beta chains from a single sample sequenced in a study of cytomegalovirus exposure and HLA in healthy donors. The PCR used 60 Vbeta and 13 Jbeta primers. Sequencing was performed with immunoSEQ multiplex PCR; in TCRdb, only in-frame clones are kept and a portion is missing. This table holds more than 120,000 clones, roughly 80% found once. Sequencing was carried out using PBMCs. Receptors were obtained from a woman between 25 and 40 years old in good health and CMV-seronegative.

In this sample, this clone turned up a few times. The chain uses TRBV28 and TRBJ1-5; 9 bases agree with TRBD1. The V and J ends lost 5 bases and 7 bases, in that order; junction bases with no gene match: 9. CDR1 MDHEN and CDR2 SYDVKM come from the germline V gene. The length of the CDR3 is 15 residues. The CDR3 spells CASSPAGQGGQPQHF. The CDR3 bases are TGTGCCAGCAGTCCGGCGGGACAGGGAGGACAGCCCCAGCATTTT.

The chain uses TRBV27 and TRBJ1-5, with TRBD1 as a possible D gene (6 bases). CDR1 is MNHEY and CDR2 is SMNVEV in the germline V gene (reference sequence). There are 15 residues in the CDR3. V gave up 2 bases and J gave up 6 bases, with 14 bases separating them. The CDR3 sequence is CASSLLGRGRQPQHF. The CDR3, as DNA: TGTGCCAGCAGTTTACTAGGCAGGGGCCGTCAGCCCCAGCATTTT.

The chain carries TRBV27 and TRBJ2-5; 10 bases align to TRBD2. Germline V gene lookup returns CDR1 MNHEY and CDR2 SMNVEV (reference sequence). The CDR3 has 15 residues. The trim removed 2 bases at V and 5 bases at J, leaving 5 bases unmatched. The CDR3 sequence: CASSLLAGAGETQYF. In DNA, the CDR3 is TGTGCCAGCAGTTTACTAGCGGGGGCCGGGGAGACCCAGTACTTC.

J is TRBJ2-1 and V is TRBV6-1; TRBD1 agrees at 7 bases. Per the germline V gene, CDR1 is MNHNS and CDR2 is SASEGT. The length of the CDR3 is 11 residues. V was clipped by 9 bases and J by 7 bases; unmatched bases: 3. Here the CDR3 reads CASGRGNEQFF. CDR3 nucleotides: TGTGCCAGTGGCAGGGGGAATGAGCAGTTCTTC.

This rearrangement joins TRBV27 to TRBJ2-7, with TRBD1 identical over 7 bases. CDR1 and CDR2 (germline): MNHEY, SMNVEV (reference sequence). Trimming at V came to 6 bases and at J to 0 bases, leaving 8 bases not matched to a gene. CDR3 size: 15 residues. The CDR3 loop reads CASRTTGSPSYEQYF. CDR3 in DNA: TGTGCCAGCAGAACGACAGGGAGTCCCTCCTACGAGCAGTACTTC.

V usage is TRBV25-1 and J usage is TRBJ2-5, with D unresolved. The V gene's germline CDR1 is MGHDK and CDR2 SYGVNS. CDR3 length: 16 residues. Trimming took off 3 bases at V and 5 bases at J, with 19 bases between the two ends. CDR3 bases: TGTGCCAGCAGTGAGACCCCTCCAAGCTTCGGGGAGACCCAGTACTTC. Protein product: CASSETPPSFGETQYF. The whole variable domain, filled in from reference TRBV25-1 and TRBJ2-5, reads EADIYQTPRYLVIGTGKKITLECSQTMGHDKMYWYQQDPGMELHLIHYSYGVNSTEKGDLSSESTVSRIRTEHFPLTLESARPSHTSQYLCASSETPPSFGETQYFGPGTRLLVL.

This clone was observed a single time. The V gene is TRBV5-1, the J gene TRBJ1-2; D unresolved. The CDR3 extends over 14 amino acids. Trimming left V 0 bases short and J 2 bases short, with 8 bases between. CDR1 and CDR2 from the germline V gene are SGHRS and YFSETQ. The CDR3 region has the DNA TGCGCCAGCAGCTTGGATGGCGGAAACTATGGCTACACCTTC. This sequence encodes CASSLDGGNYGYTF.

The chain recombines TRBV4-1 with TRBJ1-1, with TRBD1 identical over 8 bases. There are 15 residues in the CDR3. CDR1 is MGHRA and CDR2 is YSYEKL in the germline V gene. V was clipped by 4 bases and J by 5 bases; unmatched bases: 9. The CDR3 is CASSLMRTGGTEAFF. DNA of the CDR3: TGCGCCAGCAGCCTAATGCGTACAGGGGGAACTGAAGCTTTCTTT.

This clone was counted only a few times. The chain carries TRBV5-1 and TRBJ2-2; TRBD1 matches at 9 bases. Germline CDR1 and CDR2: SGHRS and YFSETQ. V lost 3 bases, J lost 2 bases, and 8 bases stayed unmatched. CDR3 length: 17 residues. CDR3 loop: CASSSGGQGINTGELFF. In nucleotides, the CDR3 is TGCGCCAGCAGCTCGGGGGGACAGGGAATTAACACCGGGGAGCTGTTTTTT.

The J gene is TRBJ2-7, the V gene TRBV20-1; 7 bases are a match to TRBD2. This CDR3 spans 11 amino acids. Germline V gives CDR1 DFQATT, CDR2 SNEGSKA (reference sequence). Here the CDR3 reads CGCGSSYEQYF. For the CDR3, the DNA is TGCGGCTGCGGGAGCTCCTACGAGCAGTACTTC.

This clone appeared a few times. V and J are TRBV6-1 and TRBJ1-2, with TRBD1 as a possible D gene (5 bases). V shed 3 bases and J shed 5 bases, with 19 bases lying between them. The CDR3 has 16 amino acids. The germline V gene has CDR1 MNHNS and CDR2 SASEGT. CDR3 in amino acids: CASSDRTTGSPYGYTF. The CDR3 DNA follows: TGTGCCAGCAGTGACCGCACCACAGGATCGCCTTATGGCTACACCTTC.

The chain combines TRBV19 with TRBJ2-3; 8 nucleotides line up with TRBD2. With V trimmed by 3 bases and J by 11 bases, 19 bases remained unmatched. Germline-derived CDR1 and CDR2 are LNHDA and SQIVND (reference sequence). The length of the CDR3 is 17 residues. The CDR3 sequence: CASSISVAGRSNGGQYF. DNA for the CDR3: TGTGCCAGTAGTATTTCAGTAGCGGGGAGAAGTAACGGGGGGCAGTATTTT.

V is TRBV6-5 and J is TRBJ2-6; 7 bases line up with TRBD1. This CDR3 region has 15 residues. Germline values: CDR1 MNHEY, CDR2 SVGAGI. The trim removed 5 bases at V and 3 bases at J, leaving 4 bases unmatched. In nucleotides, the CDR3 is TGTGCCAGCAGTCAACAGGGGCTTGGGGCCAACGTCCTGACTTTC. Its translation: CASSQQGLGANVLTF.

This clone was counted once. V and J are TRBV9 and TRBJ2-1, with TRBD1 matching 8 bases. The CDR3 consists of 16 residues. Trimming took 5 bases from V and 4 from J; bases not matched to a gene: 11. From germline, CDR1 is SGDLS and CDR2 YYNGEE. In DNA, the CDR3 is TGTGCCAGCAGGGCCACAGGGGGAGGCGAGTACAATGAGCAGTTCTTC. It encodes CASRATGGGEYNEQFF.

This sequence joins TRBV18 and TRBJ2-5, with a tentative D call TRBD2 (5 bases). Germline-derived CDR1 and CDR2 are KGHSH and LQKENI. Trimming removed 6 bases from V and 1 base from J, with 6 bases in between. This CDR3 comprises 12 residues. The CDR3 sequence is CASSRVQETQYF. The CDR3 nucleotides read TGTGCCAGCTCGCGGGTCCAAGAGACCCAGTACTTC.

V usage is TRBV10-3 and J usage is TRBJ2-5; TRBD2 matches 15 bases. The DNA end lines up better with TRBJ2-7; the J call may be wrong. This CDR3 is 14 amino acids long. The germline CDR1 and CDR2 sequences are ENHRY and SYGVKD. The CDR3 coding sequence is TGTGCCACCGGACTAGCGGGAGGGACCTACGAGCAGTACTTC. Its protein product is CATGLAGGTYEQYF.

The V and J genes are TRBV28 and TRBJ2-5, with TRBD2 as a possible D gene (6 bases). Trimming cost V 8 bases and J 5 bases, with 15 bases left between them. CDR1 is MDHEN, CDR2 SYDVKM, per germline. This CDR3 contains 13 residues. The CDR3 bases are TGTGCCAGCCACGGGACTGTTGGGGAGACCCAGTACTTC. This encodes CASHGTVGETQYF.

As concerns this clone: The sample holds other DNA sequences that translate to the same CDR3. This CDR3 reads CASSPLAGGQETQYF. The CDR3 DNA sequence: TGTGCCAGCAGTCCGTTAGCGGGGGGGCAAGAGACCCAGTACTTC. The chain combines TRBV2 with TRBJ2-5; 11 positions match TRBD2. CDR1 and CDR2 (germline): SNHLY, FYNNEI. The J segment lost 2 bases and the V segment lost 5 bases, leaving 4 bases of the junction unmatched. This CDR3 region has 15 residues.

The chain combines TRBV7-8 with TRBJ2-7; D possibly corresponds to TRBD1 (5 bases). Germline CDR1 SGHVS, CDR2 FQNEAQ. The length of the CDR3 is 13 residues. Trimming took 2 bases from V and 4 from J, leaving 9 bases between them. CDR3 sequence reads: CASSLSRVYEQYF. CDR3 DNA sequence: TGTGCCAGCAGCTTAAGCAGGGTATACGAGCAGTACTTC.

Here the CDR3 reads CASSYRRAHEQYF. The CDR3 DNA is TGTGCCAGCAGTTACCGGAGAGCTCACGAGCAGTACTTC. The rearrangement joins TRBV6-5 to TRBJ2-7; no reliable D call. Per the germline V gene, CDR1 is MNHEY and CDR2 is SVGAGI. V lost 2 bases to trimming and J lost 5 bases, with 10 bases between them. The CDR3 has 13 residues.

This sequence joins TRBV5-1 and TRBJ2-3, with 8 nucleotides matching TRBD2. This CDR3 comprises 15 residues. V dropped 1 base and J dropped 7; count of bases not matched to a gene: 8. The germline V gene has CDR1 SGHRS and CDR2 YFSETQ. The CDR3 spells CASSLSPREGNTQYF. The CDR3, as DNA: TGCGCCAGCAGCTTGTCTCCACGGGAGGGGAATACGCAGTATTTT. Together with reference TRBV5-1 and TRBJ2-3, the CDR3 gives the full variable domain: KAGVTQTPRYLIKTRGQQVTLSCSPISGHRSVSWYQQTPGQGLQFLFEYFSETQRNKGNFPGRFSGRQFSNSRSEMNVSTLELGDSALYLCASSLSPREGNTQYFGPGTRLTVL.

The chain couples TRBV5-1 to TRBJ2-3; tentatively, D is TRBD2 (6 bases). The V gene's germline CDR1 is SGHRS and CDR2 YFSETQ. This CDR3 is 15 amino acids long. V was shortened by 7 bases and J by 1 base, with 16 bases between the two germline ends. The DNA for the CDR3 is TGCGCCAGCCGCTATGGGGGAGGCGGCACAGATACGCAGTATTTT. Translation gives CASRYGGGGTDTQYF.

The chain carries TRBV2 and TRBJ2-7, with D perhaps matching TRBD1 (5 bases). Germline V CDR1 and CDR2: SNHLY, FYNNEI. This CDR3 region has 16 residues. V was shortened by 7 bases and J by 0 bases, with 19 bases between the two germline ends. For the CDR3, the DNA is TGTGCCAGCACTAAAAGGTCAGGGCCTAGCTCCTACGAGCAGTACTTC. This codes for CASTKRSGPSSYEQYF.

The J gene is TRBJ1-1, the V gene TRBV5-5, with D unclear. This CDR3 comprises 14 residues. The ends were cut back, 0 bases at V and 4 bases at J, with 10 bases in the middle. Germline V gives CDR1 SGHKS, CDR2 YYEKEE (reference sequence). CDR3 sequence reads: CASSLVTWSTEAFF. DNA for the CDR3: TGTGCCAGCAGCTTGGTGACTTGGTCCACTGAAGCTTTCTTT.

The CDR3 here is CASSDYYGYTF. The CDR3 DNA sequence: TGTGCCAGCAGCGACTACTATGGCTACACCTTC. The rearrangement uses TRBV9 and TRBJ1-2; D uncertain. The germline CDR1 and CDR2 sequences are SGDLS and YYNGEE. V was cut by 3 bases and J by 3 bases, with 3 bases left in between. The CDR3 runs to 11 residues.

This clone was observed a few times. The genes are TRBV10-3 and TRBJ1-1; D gene uncertain. V lost 2 bases and J lost 0, with 10 bases in between. The germline V gene has CDR1 ENHRY and CDR2 SYGVKD. The CDR3 loop spans 15 amino acids. The chain's CDR3 is CAISENSRMNTEAFF. The DNA of the CDR3 is TGTGCCATCAGTGAGAACAGCAGAATGAACACTGAAGCTTTCTTT.